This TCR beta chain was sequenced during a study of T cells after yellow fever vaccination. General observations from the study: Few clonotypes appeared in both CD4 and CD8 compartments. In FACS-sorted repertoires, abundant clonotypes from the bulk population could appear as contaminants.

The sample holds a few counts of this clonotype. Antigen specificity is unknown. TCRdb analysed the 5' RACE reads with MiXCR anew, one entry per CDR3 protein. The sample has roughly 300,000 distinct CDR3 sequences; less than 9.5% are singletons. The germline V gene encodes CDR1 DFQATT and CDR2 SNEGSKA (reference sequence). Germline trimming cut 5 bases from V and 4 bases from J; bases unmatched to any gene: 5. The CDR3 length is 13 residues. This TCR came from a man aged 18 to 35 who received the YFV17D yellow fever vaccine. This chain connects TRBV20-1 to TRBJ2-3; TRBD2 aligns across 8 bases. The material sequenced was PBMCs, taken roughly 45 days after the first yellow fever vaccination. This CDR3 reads CSAEGGGPDTQYF. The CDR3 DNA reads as TGCAGTGCTGAGGGCGGGGGGCCAGATACGCAGTATTTT.